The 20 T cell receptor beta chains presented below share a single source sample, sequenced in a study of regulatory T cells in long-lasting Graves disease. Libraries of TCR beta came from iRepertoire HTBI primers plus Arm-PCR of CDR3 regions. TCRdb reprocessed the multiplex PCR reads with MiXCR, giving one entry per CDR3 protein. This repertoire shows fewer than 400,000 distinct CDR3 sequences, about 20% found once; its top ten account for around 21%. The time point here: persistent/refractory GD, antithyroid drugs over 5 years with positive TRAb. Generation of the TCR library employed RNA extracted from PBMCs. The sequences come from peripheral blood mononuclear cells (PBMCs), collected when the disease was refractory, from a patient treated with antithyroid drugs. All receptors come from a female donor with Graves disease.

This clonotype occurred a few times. The CDR3 spells CASSQGGGNYGGELFF. The CDR3 region has the DNA TGCGCCAGCAGCCAAGGGGGAGGCAACTACGGCGGGGAGCTGTTTTTT. This chain connects TRBV4-1 to TRBJ2-2; tentatively, D is TRBD2 (6 bases). CDR3 length: 16 amino acids. V was shortened by 1 base and J by 7 bases, with 16 bases between the two germline ends. The germline gives CDR1 MGHRA, CDR2 YSYEKL.

In nucleotides, the CDR3 is TGTACCAGCAGCTTAGCCTGGGCCGGGACGGGGGAGCTGTTTTTT. This codes for CTSSLAWAGTGELFF. The chain uses TRBV7-2 and TRBJ2-2, with D perhaps assigned TRBD1 or TRBD2 (5 bases each). This CDR3 contains 15 residues. Germline CDR1 reads SGHTA; CDR2 reads FQGNSA. V was shortened by 0 bases and J by 8 bases, with 13 bases between the two germline ends. Based on the CDR3 plus reference TRBV7-2 and TRBJ2-2, the full variable domain is GAGVSQSPSNKVTEKGKDVELRCDPISGHTALYWYRQSLGQGLEFLIYFQGNSAPDKSGLPSDRFSAERTGGSVSTLTIQRTQQEDSAVYLCTSSLAWAGTGELFFGEGSRLTVL.

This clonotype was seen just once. For the CDR3, the DNA is TGTGCCTGGAGTGTACCGGGAAGCATCTATGGCTACACCTTC. This gives the protein CAWSVPGSIYGYTF. This rearrangement joins TRBV30 to TRBJ1-2; no firm D call. The CDR3 extends over 14 amino acids. The ends were cut back, 0 bases at V and 4 bases at J, with 12 bases in the middle. From germline, CDR1 is GTSNPN and CDR2 SVGIG (reference sequence).

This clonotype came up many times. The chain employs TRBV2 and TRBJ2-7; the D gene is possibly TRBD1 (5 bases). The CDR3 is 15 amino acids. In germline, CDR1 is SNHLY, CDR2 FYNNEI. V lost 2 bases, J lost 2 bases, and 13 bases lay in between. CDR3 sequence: CASSELAGQPYEQYF. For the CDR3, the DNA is TGTGCCAGCAGTGAATTGGCAGGGCAACCCTACGAGCAGTACTTC. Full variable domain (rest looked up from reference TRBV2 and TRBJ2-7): EPEVTQTPSHQVTQMGQEVILRCVPISNHLYFYWYRQILGQKVEFLVSFYNNEISEKSEIFDDQFSVERPDGSNFTLKIRSTKLEDSAMYFCASSELAGQPYEQYFGPGTRLTVT.

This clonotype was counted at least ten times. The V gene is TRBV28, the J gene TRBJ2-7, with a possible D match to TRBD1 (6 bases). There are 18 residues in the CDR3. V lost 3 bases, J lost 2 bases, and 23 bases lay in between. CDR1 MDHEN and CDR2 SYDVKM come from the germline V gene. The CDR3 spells CASSFSFRFTGPTYEQYF. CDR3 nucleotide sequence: TGTGCCAGCAGTTTCTCATTCCGGTTTACAGGGCCCACCTACGAGCAGTACTTC.

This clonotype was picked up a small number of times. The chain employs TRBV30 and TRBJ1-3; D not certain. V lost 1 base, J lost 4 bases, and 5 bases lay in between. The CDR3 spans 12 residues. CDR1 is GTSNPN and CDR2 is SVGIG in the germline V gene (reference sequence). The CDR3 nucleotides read TGTGCCTGGAGTGCCAAGGGAAACACCATATATTTT. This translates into CAWSAKGNTIYF.

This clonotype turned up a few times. CDR3 sequence (DNA): TGCAGTGCCACCTCTGTCAGCGGGTCGAAAGAGACCCAGTACTTC. Its protein product is CSATSVSGSKETQYF. This sequence joins TRBV20-1 and TRBJ2-5; D perhaps matches TRBD2 (6 bases). The CDR3 is made up of 15 amino acids. Germline assignment: CDR1 DFQATT and CDR2 SNEGSKA (reference sequence). Trimming removed 6 bases at V and 3 bases at J, with 20 bases between.

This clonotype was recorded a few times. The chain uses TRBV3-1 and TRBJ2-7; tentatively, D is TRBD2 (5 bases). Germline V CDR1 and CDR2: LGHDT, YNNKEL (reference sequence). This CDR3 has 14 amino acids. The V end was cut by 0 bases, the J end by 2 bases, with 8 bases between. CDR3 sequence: CASSQERVTYEQYF. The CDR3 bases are TGTGCCAGCAGCCAAGAGCGGGTTACCTACGAGCAGTACTTC.

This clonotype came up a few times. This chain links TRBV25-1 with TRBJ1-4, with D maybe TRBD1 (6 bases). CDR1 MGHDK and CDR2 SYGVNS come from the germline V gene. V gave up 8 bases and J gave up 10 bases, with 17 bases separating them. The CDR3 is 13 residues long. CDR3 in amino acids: CASAVGTTGKLFF. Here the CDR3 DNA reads TGTGCCAGCGCCGTTGGGACAACTGGAAAACTGTTTTTT.

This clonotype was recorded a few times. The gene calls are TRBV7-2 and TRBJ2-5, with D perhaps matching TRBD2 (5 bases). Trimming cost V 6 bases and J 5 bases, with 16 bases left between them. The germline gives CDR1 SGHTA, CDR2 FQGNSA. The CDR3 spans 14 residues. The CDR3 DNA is TGTGCCAGCAGAACCCCGGGAATTGAGGAGACCCAGTACTTC. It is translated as CASRTPGIEETQYF.

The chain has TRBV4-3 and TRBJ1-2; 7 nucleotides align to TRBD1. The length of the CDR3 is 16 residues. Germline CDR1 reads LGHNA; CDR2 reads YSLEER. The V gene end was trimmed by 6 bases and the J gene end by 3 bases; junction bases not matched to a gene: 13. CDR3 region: CASSHQKTGSDYGYTF. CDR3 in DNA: TGCGCCAGCAGTCACCAAAAGACAGGGTCAGACTATGGCTACACCTTC.

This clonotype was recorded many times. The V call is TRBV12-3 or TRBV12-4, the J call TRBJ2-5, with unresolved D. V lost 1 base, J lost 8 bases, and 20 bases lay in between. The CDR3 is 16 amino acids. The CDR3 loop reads CASSLEGETVKRTQYF. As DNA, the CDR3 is TGTGCCAGCAGTTTAGAGGGCGAGACCGTCAAGAGAACCCAGTACTTC.

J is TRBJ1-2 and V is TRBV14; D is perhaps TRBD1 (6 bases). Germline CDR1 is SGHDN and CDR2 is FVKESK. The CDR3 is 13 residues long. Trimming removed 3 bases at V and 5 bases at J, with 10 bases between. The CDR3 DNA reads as TGTGCCAGCAGCCAGGTGGGGGCTTATGGCTACACCTTC. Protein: CASSQVGAYGYTF.

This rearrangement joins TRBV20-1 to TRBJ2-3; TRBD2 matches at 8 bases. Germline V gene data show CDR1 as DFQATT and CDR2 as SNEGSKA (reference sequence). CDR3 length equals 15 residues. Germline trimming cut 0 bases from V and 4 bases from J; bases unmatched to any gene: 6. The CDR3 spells CSARDRAGVPDTQYF. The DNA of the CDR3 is TGCAGTGCTAGAGATCGAGCGGGAGTACCAGATACGCAGTATTTT.

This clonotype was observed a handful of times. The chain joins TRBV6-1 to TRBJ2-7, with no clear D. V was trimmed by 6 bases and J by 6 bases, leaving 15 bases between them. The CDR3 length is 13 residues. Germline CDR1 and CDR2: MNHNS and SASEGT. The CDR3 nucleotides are TGTGCCAGCAGCCTGTACACTTCGGGCGAGCAGTACTTC. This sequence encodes CASSLYTSGEQYF.

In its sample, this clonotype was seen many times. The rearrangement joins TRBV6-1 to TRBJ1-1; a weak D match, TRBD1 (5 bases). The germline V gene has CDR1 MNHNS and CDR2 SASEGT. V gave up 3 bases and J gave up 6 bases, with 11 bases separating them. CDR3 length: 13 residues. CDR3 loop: CASSERVGAEAFF. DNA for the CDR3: TGTGCCAGCAGTGAGAGGGTAGGGGCTGAAGCTTTCTTT.

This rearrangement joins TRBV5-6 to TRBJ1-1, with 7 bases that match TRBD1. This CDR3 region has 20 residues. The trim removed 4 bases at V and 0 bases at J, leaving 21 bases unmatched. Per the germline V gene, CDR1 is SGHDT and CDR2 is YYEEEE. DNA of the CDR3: TGTGCCAGCAGCCAAAAAGAGCCCACCGGACAGGCCTACATGAACACTGAAGCTTTCTTT. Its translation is CASSQKEPTGQAYMNTEAFF.

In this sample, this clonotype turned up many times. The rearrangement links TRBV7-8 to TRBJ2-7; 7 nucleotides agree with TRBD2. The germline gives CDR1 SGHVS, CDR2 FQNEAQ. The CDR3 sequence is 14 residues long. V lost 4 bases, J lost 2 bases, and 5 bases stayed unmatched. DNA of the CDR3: TGTGCCAGCAGCTCGCGGGGGTTCGCCTACGAGCAGTACTTC. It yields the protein CASSSRGFAYEQYF.

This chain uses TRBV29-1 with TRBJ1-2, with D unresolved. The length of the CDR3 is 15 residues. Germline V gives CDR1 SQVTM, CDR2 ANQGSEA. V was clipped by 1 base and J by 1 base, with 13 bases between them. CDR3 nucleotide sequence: TGCAGCGTTGAAGGGGGAGAGGTTGTTAACTATGGCTACACCTTC. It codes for CSVEGGEVVNYGYTF. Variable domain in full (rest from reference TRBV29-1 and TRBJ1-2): SAVISQKPSRDICQRGTSLTIQCQVDSQVTMMFWYRQQPGQSLTLIATANQGSEATYESGFVIDKFPISRPNLTFSTLTVSNMSPEDSSIYLCSVEGGEVVNYGYTFGSGTRLTVV.

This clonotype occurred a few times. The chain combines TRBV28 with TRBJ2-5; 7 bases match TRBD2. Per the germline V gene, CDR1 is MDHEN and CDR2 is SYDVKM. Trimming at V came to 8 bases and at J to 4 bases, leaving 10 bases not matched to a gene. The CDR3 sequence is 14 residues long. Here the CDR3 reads CASGGGRELETQYF. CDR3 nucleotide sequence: TGTGCCAGCGGGGGGGGTAGGGAACTAGAGACCCAGTACTTC.